This TCR beta chain was found in a study of blood T cell repertoires in COVID-19. Study information: COVID-19 samples from acute and convalescent phases originated in the United States, Italy and Spain. PBMCs, B-cell-depleted T cells, or T cells were the source of the cDNA or gDNA that made up the material.

The CDR3 length is 11 residues. Germline CDR1 KGHSH, CDR2 LQKENI. The germline V and J ends were trimmed by 6 bases and 4 bases, with 7 bases remaining between them. Per the original data handling: Quantification of nucleated cells was approximated via reference gene primer amplification. Clones were sequenced by immunoSEQ multiplex PCR, and TCRdb holds only the in-frame ones, with some missing. The DNA gave D and trimming, while V, J and clone size come from that table. Here the sample spans around 200,000 clones, 87% being singletons. A single count supports this clone. The V and J genes are TRBV18 and TRBJ2-7; D not resolved. The sequence was collected from a woman aged 18 to 35 who had recovered from COVID-19. The sample was peripheral blood. The CDR3: CASSNGYEQYF. In DNA form, the CDR3 reads TGTGCCAGCTCTAACGGGTACGAGCAGTACTTC.